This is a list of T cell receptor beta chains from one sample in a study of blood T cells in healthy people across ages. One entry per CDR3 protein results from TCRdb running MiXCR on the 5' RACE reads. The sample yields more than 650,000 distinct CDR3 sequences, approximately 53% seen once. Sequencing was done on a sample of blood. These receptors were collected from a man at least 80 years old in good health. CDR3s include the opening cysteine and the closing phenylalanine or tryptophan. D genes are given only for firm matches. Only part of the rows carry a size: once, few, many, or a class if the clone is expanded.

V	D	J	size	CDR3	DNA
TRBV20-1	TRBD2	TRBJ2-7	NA	CSARAASGRAYEQYF	TGCAGTGCTAGGGCGGCTAGCGGGAGAGCCTACGAGCAGTACTTC
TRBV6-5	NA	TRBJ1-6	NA	CASTNPGSPLHF	TGTGCCAGCACAAACCCGGGGTCACCCCTCCACTTT
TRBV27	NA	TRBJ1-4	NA	CASSSRALGWSNEKLFF	TGTGCCAGCAGCTCACGGGCCTTGGGTTGGTCTAATGAAAAACTGTTTTTT
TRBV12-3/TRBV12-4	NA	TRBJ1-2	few	CASSPGGGKYTF	TGTGCCAGCAGCCCCGGGGGCGGGAAATACACCTTC
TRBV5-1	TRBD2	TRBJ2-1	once	CASSLNAGGNNEQFF	TGCGCCAGCAGCTTAAACGCGGGGGGGAACAATGAGCAGTTCTTC
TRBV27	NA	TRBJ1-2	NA	CASMPGGMFGYTF	TGTGCCAGCATGCCGGGAGGGATGTTTGGCTACACCTTC
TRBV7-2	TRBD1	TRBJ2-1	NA	CASSVGQGNEQFF	TGTGCCAGCAGCGTTGGACAGGGCAATGAGCAGTTCTTC
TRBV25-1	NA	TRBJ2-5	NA	CAGSAQSQETQYF	TGTGCCGGCAGTGCACAGTCGCAAGAGACCCAGTACTTC
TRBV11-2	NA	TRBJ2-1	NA	CASSIVGTYNEQFF	TGTGCCAGCAGCATCGTAGGGACTTACAATGAGCAGTTCTTC
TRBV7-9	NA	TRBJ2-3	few	CASSFGPRYAYF	TGTGCCAGCAGCTTCGGACCTAGATACGCGTATTTT
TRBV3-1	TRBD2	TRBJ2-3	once	CASSRGLAGTSTDTQYF	TGTGCCAGCAGCCGGGGACTAGCGGGAACTAGCACAGATACGCAGTATTTT
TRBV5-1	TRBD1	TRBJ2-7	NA	CASSLARRTGGDEQYF	TGCGCCAGCAGCTTGGCCAGGAGGACAGGGGGCGACGAGCAGTACTTC
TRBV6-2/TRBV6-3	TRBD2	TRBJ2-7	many	CASSGLAGIYEQYF	TGTGCCAGCAGCGGACTAGCGGGTATCTACGAGCAGTACTTC
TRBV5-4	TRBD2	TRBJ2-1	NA	CASSLLRASGRGTYNEQFF	TGTGCCAGCAGCTTGCTGCGGGCTAGCGGGAGAGGGACCTACAATGAGCAGTTCTTC